This T cell receptor (beta chain) was sequenced during a study of regulatory T cells in long-lasting Graves disease (dated by TCRdb to 2020 to 2023). Context from the whole study: Antithyroid drugs had been taken for less than 3 months by newly diagnosed Graves' disease patients. Peripheral blood TCR sequencing and RNA sequencing compared persistent Graves' disease patients with newly diagnosed Graves' disease patients. The study was registered as a clinical trial and conducted in China. A total of approximately 35 samples underwent TCR sequencing: about 13 from persistent and roughly 20 from newly diagnosed Graves' disease patients. The investigation overall reported the following: Compared with newly diagnosed patients, patients with persistent Graves' disease had lower TCR Shannon entropy and fewer highly expanded clones, which suggests clonal expansion. Persistent patients shared more public clonotypes among themselves (2,741) than newly diagnosed patients did (about 970). Sequencing and analysis were restricted to the TCR beta chain. As a limitation, the authors acknowledged that the small sample size may reduce accuracy. TRBV28, TRBJ1-2 and TRBJ2-5 were preferentially used in persistent disease, while TRBV20-1 and TRBJ2-1 were favored in newly diagnosed disease. Because the primary lesion, thyroid tissue, could not be accessed, the study looked at peripheral blood alone.

The sample's time point label, decoded: newly diagnosed GD, antithyroid drugs for less than 3 months. RNA was extracted from PBMCs in TRIzol for both TCR sequencing and RNA sequencing. The diagnosis of Graves' disease was made according to American Thyroid Association guidelines. Patients for the study were recruited at an endocrinology department in Xi'an, China. Each patient gave roughly 10 milliliters of peripheral blood, collected in an EDTA anticoagulant tube. Ficoll Paque Plus density gradient separation was used to isolate PBMCs, and no additional T cell sorting was done. RNA quality was checked with an Agilent 2100 Bioanalyzer and agarose gel, and concentration with a NanoDrop 2000. The germline V gene encodes CDR1 ENHRY and CDR2 SYGVKD. The CDR3 measures 13 amino acids from cysteine to phenylalanine. Only the CDR3 DNA stays, 39 bases, in frame from base 1. Ends trimmed: V by 8 bases, J by 2 bases; bases unmatched to a gene: 5.

Libraries were built with multiplex PCR. Sequenced on an Illumina HiSeq 4000. iRepertoire HTBI primers and Arm-PCR amplification of CDR3 regions were used to construct TCR beta libraries. Before sequencing, the PCR products underwent gel purification. The published analysis was carried out like this. Across samples, 60 to 75 TRBV and approximately 15 TRBJ segments were identified and used for gene usage analysis of CDR3 amino acid clonotypes. COPE and FqMerger were used to merge the filtered high-quality paired reads into contigs. Contigs were aligned with BLAST to IMGT TRBV, TRBD and TRBJ reference genes, and CDR3 was defined per IMGT. Clonotypes above 0.1% frequency were classified as highly expanded clones. Shannon entropy served as the measure of repertoire diversity, while the Gini coefficient captured V-J evenness. Clonotypes shared by more than one individual were considered public. TCRdb took the public reads, trimmed them with fastp at Q25, ran MiXCR for clone calling and kept in-frame beta chains. Rows merge per CDR3 protein into single entries with the most common DNA and genes. In this record, the V and J calls reflect TCRdb's handling and not the investigators' own analysis. The sample table contains around 250,000 distinct CDR3 sequences; only one count was recorded for more than 15% of them. The leading ten clones occupy around 15% of the sample.

The sample holds many counts of this clonotype. This receptor's antigen is unknown. No base qualities exist here, and no much larger clone lies one base off it. The sample also formed part of further work on T cells in Graves' hyperthyroidism and ophthalmopathy. According to the second study: Stable Graves' hyperthyroidism was defined as the absence of progression to ophthalmopathy over 18 months of follow-up. Hyperthyroidism patients were aged 18 to 65 years and newly diagnosed, with disease duration of less than 2 months. Patients with uncontrolled infections, other autoimmune diseases, pregnancy or lactation were excluded. Diagnoses were established on the basis of clinical symptoms, serum thyroxine and TRAb, thyroid ultrasound, and orbital computed tomography. The TCR CDR3 was subjected to a first round of RT-PCR using the HTBI primer set and the Qiagen OneStep RT-PCR kit. Blood samples also contained most of the expanded thyroid clonotypes (frequency above 0.001), which suggests that blood repertoires may reflect thyroid immune responses. Ophthalmopathy was separated from stable hyperthyroidism by a 13 V-J signature model, with about 88% sensitivity and 81% to 83% specificity obtained in cross-validation and 80%/75% obtained in testing. In validation, the model predicted progression to ophthalmopathy with approximately 71% sensitivity and over 72% specificity, a median of about 6.7 months before onset. To identify distinguishing TCR V-J signatures, a discovery cohort of 90 to 100 patients was used, comprising 43 with Graves' ophthalmopathy and around 57 with stable Graves' hyperthyroidism. Prospective prediction of ophthalmopathy was tested in an independent validation cohort of fewer than 20 hyperthyroidism patients and approximately 17 patients who later progressed to ophthalmopathy. The approximately 100 discovery patients were randomly divided into training and test sets at a 7:3 ratio. In more than 5 Graves' hyperthyroidism patients, the study also compared T-cell repertoires from thyroid tissue with T-cell repertoires from blood. Following sampling, methimazole starting at 30 mg daily was given to hyperthyroidism patients, and high-dose intravenous methylprednisolone was given to ophthalmopathy patients. The libraries were constructed in a second round of multiplex PCR and then size-selected and purified. Paired-end sequencing of the libraries was performed with 100 bp reads on an Illumina HiSeq2000. SOAPnuke was used to process the raw data, throwing out any read that contained adapters or uncalled bases, had a mean Phred below 15, or lacked an exact constant-primer or identifier match. High-quality paired reads were merged using COPE v1.2.5, and each unique nucleotide sequence was defined as a clonotype. MiTCR v1.1 was used to align clonotypes to the IMGT TRBV, TRBD and TRBJ reference segments. Analysis was restricted to V-J combinations with a frequency above 0.0001, which covered about 99% of repertoires. A TCS score was defined as the ratio between F50 (clonal expansion) and ExV (chaos), using BLOSUM62-based TCRdist between CDR3 peptides within each V-J. Welch's t-statistics and random forest reduced just over 500 V-J features to 10 to 15, which were used in a naive Bayes classifier (R e1071). Sample size was not statistically predetermined, and investigators were not blinded to group allocation. The paper reports TCR Vbeta CDR3 sequencing of 130 to 150 peripheral blood samples: 43 ophthalmopathy, fewer than 80 hyperthyroidism and around 17 progressor patients.

The source material was peripheral blood mononuclear cells (PBMCs), sampled at new diagnosis, from a patient treated with antithyroid drugs. This clonotype originated in a woman aged 25 to 39 with Graves disease. Donor details come from another sample of the same person, matched by shared clones. The chain was built from TRBV10-3 and TRBJ2-7; the central 8 bases match TRBD1. CDR3 reads: CAIAGQGAYEQYF. The DNA sequence reads TGTGCCATCGCCGGACAGGGCGCCTACGAGCAGTACTTC.